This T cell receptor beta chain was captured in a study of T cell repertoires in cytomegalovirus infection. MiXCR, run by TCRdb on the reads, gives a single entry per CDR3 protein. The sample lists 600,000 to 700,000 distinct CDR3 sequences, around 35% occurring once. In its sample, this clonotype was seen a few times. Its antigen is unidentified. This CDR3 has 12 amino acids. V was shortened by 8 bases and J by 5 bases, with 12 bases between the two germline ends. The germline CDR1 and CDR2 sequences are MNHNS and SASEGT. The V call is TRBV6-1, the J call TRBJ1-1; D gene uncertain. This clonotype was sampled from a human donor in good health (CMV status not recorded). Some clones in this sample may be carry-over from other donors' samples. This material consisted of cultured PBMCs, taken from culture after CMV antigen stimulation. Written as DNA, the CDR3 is TGTGCCAGCCAGGCAGGTCGGACTGAAGCTTTCTTT. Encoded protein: CASQAGRTEAFF.